This T cell receptor beta chain was identified in a study of T cells after yellow fever vaccination. TCRdb ran MiXCR on the 5' RACE reads and lists one entry per CDR3 protein. The repertoire holds 340,000 or so distinct CDR3 sequences, with approximately 12% as singletons. The germline CDR1 and CDR2 sequences are SGHRS and YFSETQ. This CDR3 region has 15 residues. V was cut by 4 bases and J by 5 bases, with 18 bases left in between. This clonotype was seen repeatedly, ten times or more. The input for sequencing was CD4+ T cells sorted from PBMCs, taken 15 days after the yellow fever booster vaccination. The sequence was collected from a man younger than 35 who received the YFV17D yellow fever vaccine. The chain has TRBV5-1 and TRBJ1-2; D possibly corresponds to TRBD1 (6 bases). CDR3 DNA sequence: TGCGCCAGCAGCGATCAACAGGGTTTCCGATATGGCTACACCTTC. Its protein product is CASSDQQGFRYGYTF.